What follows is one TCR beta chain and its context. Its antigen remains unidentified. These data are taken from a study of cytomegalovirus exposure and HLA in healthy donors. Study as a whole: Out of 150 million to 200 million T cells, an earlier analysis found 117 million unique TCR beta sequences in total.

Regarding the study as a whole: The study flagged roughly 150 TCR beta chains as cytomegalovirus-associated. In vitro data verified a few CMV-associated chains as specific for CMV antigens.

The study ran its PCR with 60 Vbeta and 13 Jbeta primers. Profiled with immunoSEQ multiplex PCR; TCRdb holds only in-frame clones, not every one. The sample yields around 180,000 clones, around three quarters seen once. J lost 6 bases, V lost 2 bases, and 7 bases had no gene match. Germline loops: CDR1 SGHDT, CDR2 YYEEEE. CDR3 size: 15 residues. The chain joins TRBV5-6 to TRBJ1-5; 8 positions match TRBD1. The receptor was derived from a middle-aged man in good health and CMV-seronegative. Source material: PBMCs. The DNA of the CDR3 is TGTGCCAGCAGCTTCAGGACAGGGTCCGTTCAGCCCCAGCATTTT. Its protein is CASSFRTGSVQPQHF.